The present T cell receptor beta chain was sequenced within a study of glioma-infiltrating T cells after dendritic cell vaccination. The sample's time point: after dendritic cell vaccination, including at tumor progression/relapse. PBMC sampling occurred before vaccination, two weeks after the third dose, and at progression. General observations from the study: The cohort had few patients with full blood and tumor sets.

CDR1 and CDR2 (germline): LNHDA, SQIVND (reference sequence). This CDR3 is built from 13 residues. The V gene lost 5 bases and the J gene lost 9 bases, with 14 bases spanning the gap. Turning to this clone: Its target is not known.

The protocol was immunoSEQ multiplex PCR, while the TCRdb copy is restricted to in-frame clones and leaves out a portion. This table holds around 92,000 clones, approximately 84% found once. The chain carries TRBV19 and TRBJ2-1; weak D call: TRBD2 (6 bases). This clonotype was obtained from a human donor with glioblastoma. Source: blood, taken after dendritic cell vaccination. CDR3 coding DNA: TGTGCCAGTAGTCCCCCCCGGAGGGGTGAGCAGTTCTTC. This sequence encodes CASSPPRRGEQFF.